The 2 T cell receptor beta chains given below trace back to one sample, sequenced in a study of blood T cell repertoires in COVID-19. The method was immunoSEQ multiplex PCR; TCRdb's version includes in-frame clones alone and lacks a portion of them. The profile covers fewer than 600,000 clones, with approximately 87% appearing a single time and 1.8% taken by the ten largest. Material: PBMCs or T cells enriched from blood (not recorded which). The receptors were gathered from a woman aged 40 to 50 who had recovered from COVID-19.

This chain joins TRBV24-1 and TRBJ2-7; TRBD2 aligns across 11 bases. This CDR3 spans 14 amino acids. CDR1 is KGHDR and CDR2 is SFDVKD in the germline V gene. J was trimmed by 4 bases and V by 9 bases; bases with no gene match: 7. The CDR3 loop is CATSPGTSGYEQYF. As DNA, the CDR3 is TGTGCCACCTCCCCCGGGACTAGCGGATACGAGCAGTACTTC.

This chain joins TRBV6-2 or TRBV6-3 and TRBJ2-7; 7 bases line up with TRBD1. This CDR3 has 16 residues. V trimming: 5 bases; J trimming: 0 bases; junction bases outside the gene matches: 10. Germline-derived CDR1 and CDR2 are MNHEY and SVGEGT. CDR3 coding DNA: TGTGCCAGCAGTGCCACTAAGGGGGCCCCCTCCTACGAGCAGTACTTC. Its protein product is CASSATKGAPSYEQYF.